This TCR beta chain came from a study of shared clonotypes between healthy human individuals. Overall study context: Every donor yielded three CD4 naive, three CD4 memory, two CD8 naive and one CD8 memory plate.

About this clone itself: Antigen specificity is unknown.

The protocol was immunoSEQ multiplex PCR, while the TCRdb copy is restricted to in-frame clones and leaves out a portion. Of about a million clones listed, roughly 80% are singletons. Study findings and constraints: Rarefaction curves obtained for sorted subsets showed sequencing incomplete despite large depth. Four donors held about 5.1% of naive CD4 clonotypes in common. Among the subsets, naive ones generally showed larger estimated richness than memory ones.

CDR1 and CDR2 from the germline V gene are MDHEN and SYDVKM. The CDR3 is 16 residues long. The germline V and J ends were trimmed by 4 bases and 0 bases, with 15 bases remaining between them. The TCR sequence derives from a man younger than 35 in good health. Some clones in this sample may be carry-over from other donors' samples. Sequencing input: memory CD4+ T cells from PBMCs. As for subset: CD45RA-negative fraction. V usage is TRBV28 and J usage is TRBJ1-1; D is unresolved. The CDR3, as DNA: TGTGCCAGCAGTTCACTCTACCGGTTCATGAACACTGAAGCTTTCTTT. Translating gives CASSSLYRFMNTEAFF.